This T cell receptor beta chain was sequenced during a study of T-cell reconstitution after alpha-beta-depleted transplantation in children. Germline V gene data show CDR1 as SEHNR and CDR2 as FQNEAQ (reference sequence). With 0 bases removed from V and 1 base from J, the gap between germline ends came to 3 bases. The CDR3 has 13 amino acids. General study findings and limits: By about two months after transplant, alpha-beta T cells reportedly arose from several hundred graft clones that had expanded. From newly produced T cells came most of the T-cell counts and diversity one year after transplant. The high TCRbeta diversity at day 60 in some patients came from surviving recipient T cells and thymic progenitors.

The TCRbeta library incorporated unique molecular identifiers. TCRdb redid the calling of the PCR reads with MiXCR, one entry per CDR3 protein. Among some 600,000 distinct CDR3 sequences listed, 10% to 15% were seen once. As for this clonotype: Its antigen is not known.

The sequencing used PBMCs, mostly from graft donor cells, collected 360 days after TCRalphabeta/CD19-depleted stem cell transplant. This receptor was obtained from a male patient aged 10 to 17 who had a stem cell transplant for acute myeloid leukemia, so the T cells may come from the graft donor. The chain uses TRBV7-9 and TRBJ2-5; D is uncertain. DNA for the CDR3: TGTGCCAGCAGCTTAGCGACCCAAGAGACCCAGTACTTC. The encoded protein is CASSLATQETQYF. The full variable domain, completed using reference TRBV7-9 and TRBJ2-5, is DTGVSQNPRHKITKRGQNVTFRCDPISEHNRLYWYRQTLGQGPEFLTYFQNEAQLEKSRLLSDRFSAERPKGSFSTLEIQRTEQGDSAMYLCASSLATQETQYFGPGTRLLVL.